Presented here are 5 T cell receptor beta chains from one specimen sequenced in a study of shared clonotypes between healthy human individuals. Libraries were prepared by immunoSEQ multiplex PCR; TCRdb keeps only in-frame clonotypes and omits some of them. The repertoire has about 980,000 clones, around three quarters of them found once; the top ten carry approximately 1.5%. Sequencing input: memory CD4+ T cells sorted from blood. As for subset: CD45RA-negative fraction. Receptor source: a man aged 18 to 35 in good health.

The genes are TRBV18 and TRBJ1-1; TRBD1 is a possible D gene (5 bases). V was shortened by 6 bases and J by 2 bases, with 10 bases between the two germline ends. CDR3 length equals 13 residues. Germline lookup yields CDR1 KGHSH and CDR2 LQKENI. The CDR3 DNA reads TGTGCCAGCTCTCGGGACTTTAACACTGAAGCTTTCTTT. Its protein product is CASSRDFNTEAFF.

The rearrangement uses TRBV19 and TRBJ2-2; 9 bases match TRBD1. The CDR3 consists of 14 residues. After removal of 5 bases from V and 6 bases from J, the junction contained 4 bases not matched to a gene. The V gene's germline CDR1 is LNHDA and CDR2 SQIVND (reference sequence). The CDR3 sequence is CASSVTGGSGELFF. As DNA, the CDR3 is TGTGCCAGTAGTGTAACAGGGGGCTCCGGGGAGCTGTTTTTT.

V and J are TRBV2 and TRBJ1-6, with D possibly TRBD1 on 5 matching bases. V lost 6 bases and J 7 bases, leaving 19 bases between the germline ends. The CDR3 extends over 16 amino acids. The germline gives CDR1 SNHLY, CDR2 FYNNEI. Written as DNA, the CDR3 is TGTGCCAGCAGCCCCTTTATGAGAGGGACGAATTCACCCCTCCACTTT. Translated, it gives CASSPFMRGTNSPLHF.

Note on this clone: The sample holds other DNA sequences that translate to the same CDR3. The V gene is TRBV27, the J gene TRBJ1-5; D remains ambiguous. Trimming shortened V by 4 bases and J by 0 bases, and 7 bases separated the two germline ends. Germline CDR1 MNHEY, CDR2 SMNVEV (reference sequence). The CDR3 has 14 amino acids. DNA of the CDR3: TGTGCCAGCAGTTGGGGTTATAGCAATCAGCCCCAGCATTTT. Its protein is CASSWGYSNQPQHF.

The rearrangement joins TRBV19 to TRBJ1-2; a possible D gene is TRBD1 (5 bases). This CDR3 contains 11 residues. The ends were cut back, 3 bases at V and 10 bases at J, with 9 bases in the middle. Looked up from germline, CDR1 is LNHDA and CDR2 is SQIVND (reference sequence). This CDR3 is CASSMEGPYTF. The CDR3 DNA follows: TGTGCCAGTAGTATGGAGGGACCCTACACCTTC.